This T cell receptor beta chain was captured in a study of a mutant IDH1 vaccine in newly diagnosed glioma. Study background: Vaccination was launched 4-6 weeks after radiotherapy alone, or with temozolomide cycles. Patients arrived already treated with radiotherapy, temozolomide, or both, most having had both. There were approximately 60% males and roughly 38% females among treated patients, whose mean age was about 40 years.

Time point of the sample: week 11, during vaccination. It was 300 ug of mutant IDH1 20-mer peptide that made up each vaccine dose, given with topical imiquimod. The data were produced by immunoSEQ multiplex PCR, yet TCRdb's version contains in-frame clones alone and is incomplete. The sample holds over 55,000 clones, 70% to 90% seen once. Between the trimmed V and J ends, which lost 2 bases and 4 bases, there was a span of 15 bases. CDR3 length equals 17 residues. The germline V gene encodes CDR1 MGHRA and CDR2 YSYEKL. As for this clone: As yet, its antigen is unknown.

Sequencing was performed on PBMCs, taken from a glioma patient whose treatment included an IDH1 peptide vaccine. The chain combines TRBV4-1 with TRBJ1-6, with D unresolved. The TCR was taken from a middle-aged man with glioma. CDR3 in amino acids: CASSQLNRQVYNSPLHF. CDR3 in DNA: TGCGCCAGCAGCCAACTGAATCGCCAGGTTTATAATTCACCCCTCCACTTT.